This passage covers 10 T cell receptor beta chains from one sample sequenced in a study of blood T cell repertoires in COVID-19. TCRdb's table, derived via immunoSEQ multiplex PCR, lists solely in-frame clones and lacks some. In the table there are roughly 170,000 clones, 60% to 80% of which are singletons. The sample taken for sequencing was peripheral blood. The receptors shown here come from an older woman with acute or convalescent COVID-19.

The chain recombines TRBV7-2 with TRBJ2-2; 8 nucleotides agree with TRBD2. Germline loops: CDR1 SGHTA, CDR2 FQGNSA. The junction had 11 bases not matched to a gene; V was cut back by 6 bases and J by 5 bases. CDR3 size: 16 residues. The CDR3 spells CASRVIGRAHTGELFF. The CDR3 coding sequence is TGTGCCAGCAGGGTGATCGGGAGGGCGCATACCGGGGAGCTGTTTTTT.

There are a few counts of this clone. The chain is built from TRBV4-1 and TRBJ1-1; weak D call: TRBD1 (5 bases). V lost 4 bases and J 5 bases, leaving 14 bases between the germline ends. The CDR3 covers 14 residues. The germline CDR1 and CDR2 sequences are MGHRA and YSYEKL. In DNA form, the CDR3 reads TGCGCCAGCAGCCCCCCGGGGGAGTGGACTGAAGCTTTCTTT. Amino acids: CASSPPGEWTEAFF.

This chain uses TRBV2 with TRBJ2-1, with 9 bases matching TRBD2. The trim removed 4 bases at V and 6 bases at J, leaving 7 bases unmatched. The CDR3 loop spans 15 amino acids. Per the germline V gene, CDR1 is SNHLY and CDR2 is FYNNEI. In DNA, the CDR3 is TGTGCCAGCAGTGTGCTCGGGACTAGCATCAATGAGCAGTTCTTC. Its translation: CASSVLGTSINEQFF.

This chain links TRBV7-8 with TRBJ2-5, with D unresolved. V gave up 5 bases and J gave up 4 bases, with 11 bases separating them. This CDR3 is 13 amino acids long. Germline values: CDR1 SGHVS, CDR2 FQNEAQ. The CDR3 protein is CASSPRSGETQYF. CDR3 bases: TGTGCCAGCAGCCCTAGATCGGGAGAGACCCAGTACTTC.

V is TRBV7-9 and J is TRBJ2-1; TRBD2 agrees at 10 bases. The junction had 13 bases not matched to a gene; V was cut back by 2 bases and J by 6 bases. CDR1 and CDR2 (germline): SEHNR, FQNEAQ (reference sequence). The CDR3 runs 18 residues. As DNA, the CDR3 is TGTGCCAGCAGCTTAAGCGGGAGGGATTTTTTCACCGCCAATGAGCAGTTCTTC. Its protein product is CASSLSGRDFFTANEQFF. The whole variable domain, filled in from reference TRBV7-9 and TRBJ2-1, reads DTGVSQNPRHKITKRGQNVTFRCDPISEHNRLYWYRQTLGQGPEFLTYFQNEAQLEKSRLLSDRFSAERPKGSFSTLEIQRTEQGDSAMYLCASSLSGRDFFTANEQFFGPGTRLTVL.

A single count supports this clone. This rearrangement joins TRBV28 to TRBJ2-7; TRBD2 matches 13 bases. With 2 bases clipped from V and 1 base from J, the junction kept 5 bases outside the gene matches. The germline CDR1 and CDR2 sequences are MDHEN and SYDVKM. The CDR3 sequence is 17 residues long. Here the CDR3 DNA reads TGTGCCAGCAGTTTAGCGCCGGGACTAGCGGGATCCTACGAGCAGTACTTC. It encodes CASSLAPGLAGSYEQYF.

The chain joins TRBV6-1 to TRBJ1-6, with D possibly matching TRBD1 (6 bases). Trimming shortened V by 0 bases and J by 1 base, and 13 bases separated the two germline ends. The germline V gene encodes CDR1 MNHNS and CDR2 SASEGT. There are 18 residues in the CDR3. CDR3: CASSEAQGTISYNSPLHF. DNA of the CDR3: TGTGCCAGCAGTGAAGCGCAGGGGACGATTTCCTATAATTCACCCCTCCACTTT.

V gene TRBV7-2 combines with J gene TRBJ1-4; unclear D gene. Germline lookup yields CDR1 SGHTA and CDR2 FQGNSA. V shed 2 bases and J shed 7 bases, with 14 bases lying between them. The CDR3 consists of 15 residues. CDR3 protein: CASSLTNTFGEKLFF. In DNA, the CDR3 is TGTGCCAGCAGCTTAACAAATACCTTTGGTGAAAAACTGTTTTTT.

This chain uses TRBV24-1 with TRBJ2-1; possible D gene TRBD1, 5 bases. The CDR3 runs to 13 residues. Germline V gene data show CDR1 as KGHDR and CDR2 as SFDVKD. V was clipped by 9 bases and J by 2 bases, with 10 bases between them. The CDR3 spells CATAGPPYNEQFF. The CDR3 DNA reads TGTGCCACCGCAGGGCCCCCCTACAATGAGCAGTTCTTC.

This chain links TRBV7-9 with TRBJ1-4; a possible D gene is TRBD1 (6 bases). Trimming removed 1 base from V and 0 bases from J, with 6 bases in between. The germline V gene has CDR1 SEHNR and CDR2 FQNEAQ (reference sequence). The CDR3 length is 15 residues. CDR3 in amino acids: CASSLGQATNEKLFF. In DNA form, the CDR3 reads TGTGCCAGCAGCTTAGGACAGGCAACTAATGAAAAACTGTTTTTT.